This T cell receptor beta chain was obtained from a study of PD-L1 blockade in urothelial cancer. At the level of the study: Atezolizumab at 1,200 mg intravenously every 3 weeks was started by patients at some point between 2014 and 2016. Median T cell yield per blood sample was 110,000 to 150,000 cells.

The germline V gene encodes CDR1 SGDLS and CDR2 YYNGEE. Trimming removed 0 bases from V and 3 bases from J, with 10 bases in between. This CDR3 comprises 15 residues. Time point in this sample: pretreatment peripheral blood. Patients in the study were battling locally advanced or metastatic urothelial carcinoma. Patients each gave 1 to 8 samples, pretreatment and on-treatment. Produced via immunoSEQ multiplex PCR; TCRdb's table is partial and in-frame only. Of about 50,000 clones detected, 70% to 90% appear once; the ten largest clones hold approximately 14%. Sequences were derived from PBMCs, sampled around atezolizumab (anti-PD-L1) treatment. This chain connects TRBV9 to TRBJ2-1; TRBD1 might be the D (6 bases). The receptor was isolated from an older woman with urothelial cancer. As DNA, the CDR3 is TGTGCCAGCAGCGTAGATCCAGGGGACTACAATGAGCAGTTCTTC. Translated: CASSVDPGDYNEQFF.